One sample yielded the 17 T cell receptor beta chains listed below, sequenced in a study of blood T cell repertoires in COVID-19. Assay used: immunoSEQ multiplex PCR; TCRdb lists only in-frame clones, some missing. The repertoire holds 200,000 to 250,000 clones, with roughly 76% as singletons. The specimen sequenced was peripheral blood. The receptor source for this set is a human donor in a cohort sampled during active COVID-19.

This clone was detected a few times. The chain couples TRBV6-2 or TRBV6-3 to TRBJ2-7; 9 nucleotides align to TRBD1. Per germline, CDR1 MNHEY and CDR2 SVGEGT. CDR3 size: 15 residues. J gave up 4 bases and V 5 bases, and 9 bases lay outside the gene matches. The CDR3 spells CASSDRTGAAYEQYF. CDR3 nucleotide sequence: TGTGCCAGCAGTGATCGGACAGGGGCCGCATACGAGCAGTACTTC.

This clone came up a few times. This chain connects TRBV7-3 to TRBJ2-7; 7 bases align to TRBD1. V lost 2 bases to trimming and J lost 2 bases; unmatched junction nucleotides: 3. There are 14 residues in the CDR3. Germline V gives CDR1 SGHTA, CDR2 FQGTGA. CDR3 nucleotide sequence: TGTGCCAGCAGCTTAGGGCAGGGGGCCTACGAGCAGTACTTC. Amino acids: CASSLGQGAYEQYF.

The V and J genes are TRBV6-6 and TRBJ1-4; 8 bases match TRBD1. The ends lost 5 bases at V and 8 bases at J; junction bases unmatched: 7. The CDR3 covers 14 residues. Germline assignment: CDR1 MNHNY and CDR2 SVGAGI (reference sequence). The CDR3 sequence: CASSKTGEREKLFF. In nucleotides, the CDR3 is TGTGCCAGCAGTAAGACAGGGGAGAGGGAAAAACTGTTTTTT.

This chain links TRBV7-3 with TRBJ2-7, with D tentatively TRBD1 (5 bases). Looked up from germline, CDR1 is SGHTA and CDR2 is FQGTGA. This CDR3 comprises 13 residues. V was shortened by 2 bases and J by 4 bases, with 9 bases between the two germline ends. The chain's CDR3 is CASSLGAEYEQYF. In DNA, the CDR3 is TGTGCCAGCAGCTTAGGGGCCGAGTACGAGCAGTACTTC.

The CDR3: CASSRHDRDRPEAFF. The CDR3 DNA is TGTGCCAGCAGCCGACATGACAGGGACCGGCCTGAAGCTTTCTTT. The chain employs TRBV5-4 and TRBJ1-1; 7 nucleotides line up with TRBD1. Trimming cost V 4 bases and J 6 bases; bases outside gene matches: 12. The germline CDR1 and CDR2 sequences are SGHNT and YYREEE (reference sequence). This CDR3 has 15 amino acids.

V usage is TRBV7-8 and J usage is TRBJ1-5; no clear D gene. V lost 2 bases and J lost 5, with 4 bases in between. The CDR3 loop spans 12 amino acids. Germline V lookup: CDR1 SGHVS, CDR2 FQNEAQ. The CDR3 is CASSLSYQPQHF. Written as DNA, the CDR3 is TGTGCCAGCAGCTTATCCTATCAGCCCCAGCATTTT.

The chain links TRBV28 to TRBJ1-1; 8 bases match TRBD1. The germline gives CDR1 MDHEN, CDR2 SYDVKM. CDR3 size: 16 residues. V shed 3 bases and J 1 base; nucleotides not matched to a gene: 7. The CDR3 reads CASSLTGALRNTEAFF. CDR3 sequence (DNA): TGTGCCAGCAGTTTGACAGGGGCCCTCCGGAACACTGAAGCTTTCTTT. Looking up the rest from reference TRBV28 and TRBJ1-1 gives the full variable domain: DVKVTQSSRYLVKRTGEKVFLECVQDMDHENMFWYRQDPGLGLRLIYFSYDVKMKEKGDIPEGYSVSREKKERFSLILESASTNQTSMYLCASSLTGALRNTEAFFGQGTRLTVV.

This chain's CDR3 is CASSQELATNEKLFF. For the CDR3, the DNA is TGTGCCAGCAGCCAAGAACTCGCAACTAATGAAAAACTGTTTTTT. The V gene is TRBV3-1 (or the pseudogene TRBV3-2), the J gene TRBJ1-4; no reliable D call. V was shortened by 0 bases and J by 0 bases, with 5 bases between the two germline ends. CDR3 length equals 15 residues. Looked up from germline, CDR1 is LGHDT and CDR2 is YNNKEL (reference sequence).

The CDR3 coding sequence is TGTGCCAGCAGCTTTATAGCGGGAGACGCCTACGAGCAGTACTTC. This translates into CASSFIAGDAYEQYF. V usage is TRBV5-4 and J usage is TRBJ2-7, with TRBD2 matching 9 bases. V lost 2 bases and J lost 2; bases outside the gene matches: 5. This CDR3 contains 15 residues. CDR1 is SGHNT and CDR2 is YYREEE in the germline V gene (reference sequence).

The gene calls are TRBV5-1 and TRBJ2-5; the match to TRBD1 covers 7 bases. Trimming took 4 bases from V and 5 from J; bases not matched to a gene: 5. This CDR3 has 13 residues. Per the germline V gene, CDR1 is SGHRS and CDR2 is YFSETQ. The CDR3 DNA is TGCGCCAGCAGCCCAGGGACAGTCGAGACCCAGTACTTC. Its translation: CASSPGTVETQYF. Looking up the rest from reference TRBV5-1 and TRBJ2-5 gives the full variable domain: KAGVTQTPRYLIKTRGQQVTLSCSPISGHRSVSWYQQTPGQGLQFLFEYFSETQRNKGNFPGRFSGRQFSNSRSEMNVSTLELGDSALYLCASSPGTVETQYFGPGTRLLVL.

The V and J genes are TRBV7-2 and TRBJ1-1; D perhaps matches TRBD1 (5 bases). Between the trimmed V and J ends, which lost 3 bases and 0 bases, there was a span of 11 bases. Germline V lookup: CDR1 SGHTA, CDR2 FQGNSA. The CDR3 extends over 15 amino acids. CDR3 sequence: CASSFRTLMNTEAFF. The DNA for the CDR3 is TGTGCCAGCAGCTTTCGGACACTCATGAACACTGAAGCTTTCTTT.

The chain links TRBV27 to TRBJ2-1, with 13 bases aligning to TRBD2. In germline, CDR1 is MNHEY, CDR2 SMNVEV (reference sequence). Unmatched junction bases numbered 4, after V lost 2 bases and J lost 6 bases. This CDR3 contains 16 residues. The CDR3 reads CASSLQGLAGRNEQFF. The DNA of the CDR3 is TGTGCCAGCAGTTTACAGGGACTAGCGGGACGCAATGAGCAGTTCTTC.

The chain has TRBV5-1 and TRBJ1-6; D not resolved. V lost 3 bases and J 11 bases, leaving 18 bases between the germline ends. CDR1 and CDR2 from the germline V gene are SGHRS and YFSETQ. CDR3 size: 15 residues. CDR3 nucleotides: TGCGCCAGCAGCTCTTCGACCGGGGATGTGACACCCCTCCACTTT. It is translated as CASSSSTGDVTPLHF. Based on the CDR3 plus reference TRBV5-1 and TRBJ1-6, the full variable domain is KAGVTQTPRYLIKTRGQQVTLSCSPISGHRSVSWYQQTPGQGLQFLFEYFSETQRNKGNFPGRFSGRQFSNSRSEMNVSTLELGDSALYLCASSSSTGDVTPLHFGNGTRLTVT.

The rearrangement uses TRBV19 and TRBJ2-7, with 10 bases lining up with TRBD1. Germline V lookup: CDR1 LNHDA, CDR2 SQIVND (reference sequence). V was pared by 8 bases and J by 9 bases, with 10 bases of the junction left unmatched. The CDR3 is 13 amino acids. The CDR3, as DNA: TGTGCCAGTGGAGACAGGGGGCGTTTTGGGCAGTACTTC. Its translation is CASGDRGRFGQYF. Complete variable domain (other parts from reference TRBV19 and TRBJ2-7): DGGITQSPKYLFRKEGQNVTLSCEQNLNHDAMYWYRQDPGQGLRLIYYSQIVNDFQKGDIAEGYSVSREKKESFPLTVTSAQKNPTAFYLCASGDRGRFGQYFGPGTRLTVT.

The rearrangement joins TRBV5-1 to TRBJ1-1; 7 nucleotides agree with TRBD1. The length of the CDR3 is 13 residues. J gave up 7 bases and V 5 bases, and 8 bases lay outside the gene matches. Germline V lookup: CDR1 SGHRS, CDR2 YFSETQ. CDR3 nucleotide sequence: TGCGCCAGCAGGTGGTCAGGGGGTATTGAAGCTTTCTTT. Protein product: CASRWSGGIEAFF.

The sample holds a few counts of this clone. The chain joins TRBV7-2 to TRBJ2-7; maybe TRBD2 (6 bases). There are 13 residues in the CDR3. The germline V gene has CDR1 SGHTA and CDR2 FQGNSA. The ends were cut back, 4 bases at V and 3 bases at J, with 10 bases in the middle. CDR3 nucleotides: TGTGCCAGCAGCTCGGGGGACCGCTACGAGCAGTACTTC. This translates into CASSSGDRYEQYF.

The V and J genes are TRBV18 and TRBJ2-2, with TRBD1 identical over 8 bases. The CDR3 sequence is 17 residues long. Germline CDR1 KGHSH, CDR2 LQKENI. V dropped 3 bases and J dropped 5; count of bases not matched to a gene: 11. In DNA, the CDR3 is TGTGCCAGCTCACCGTCGAGGACAGGGAAGGGGACCGGGGAGCTGTTTTTT. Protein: CASSPSRTGKGTGELFF.